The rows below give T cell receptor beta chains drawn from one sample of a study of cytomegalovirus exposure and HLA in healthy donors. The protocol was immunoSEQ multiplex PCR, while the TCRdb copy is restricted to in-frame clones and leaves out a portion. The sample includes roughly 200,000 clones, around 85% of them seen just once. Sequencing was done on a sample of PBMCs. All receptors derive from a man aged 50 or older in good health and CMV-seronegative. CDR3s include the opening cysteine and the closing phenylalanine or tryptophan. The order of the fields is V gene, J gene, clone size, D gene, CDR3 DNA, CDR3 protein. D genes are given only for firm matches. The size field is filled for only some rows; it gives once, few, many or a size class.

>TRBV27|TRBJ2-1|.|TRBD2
TGTGCCAGCAGTTTATCGGGGCTGAGACTAGCCATTGATGAGCAGTTCTTC
CASSLSGLRLAIDEQFF
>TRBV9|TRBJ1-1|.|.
TGTGCCAGCAGCGCCATACCAGACACTGAAGCTTTCTTT
CASSAIPDTEAFF
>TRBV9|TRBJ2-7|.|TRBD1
TGTGCCAGCAGCGCCGGGACAGGTGAATTGCAGTACTTC
CASSAGTGELQYF
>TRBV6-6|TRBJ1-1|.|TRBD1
TGTGCCAGCAGTTACTCGTTGGGGGACAGCGAAGCTTTCTTT
CASSYSLGDSEAFF
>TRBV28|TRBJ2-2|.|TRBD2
TGTGCCAGCAGTTTAAGAACTAGCGGGTACTCCGGGGAGCTGTTTTTT
CASSLRTSGYSGELFF
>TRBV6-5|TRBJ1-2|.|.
TGTGCCAGCAGTGACGTGGACAGAAACTATGGCTACACCTTC
CASSDVDRNYGYTF
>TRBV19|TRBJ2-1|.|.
TGTGCCAGTAGCCCTTGGGCCACAAAGAAGTTCTTC
CASSPWATKKFF
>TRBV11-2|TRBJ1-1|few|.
TGTGCCAGCAGCTTAGTCAGCACTGAAGCTTTCTTT
CASSLVSTEAFF
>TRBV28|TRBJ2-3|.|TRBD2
TGTGCCAGCAGCTTCGGGGGGGGACCAGATACGCAGTATTTT
CASSFGGGPDTQYF
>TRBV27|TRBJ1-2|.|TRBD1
TGTGCCAGCAGTTTGACTTCCCAGGGGGCGTATGGCTACACCTTC
CASSLTSQGAYGYTF
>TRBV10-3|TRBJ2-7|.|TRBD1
TGTGCCATCAGTGAGTCCTCCGGGACAGGTTCTACGCAGTACTTC
CAISESSGTGSTQYF
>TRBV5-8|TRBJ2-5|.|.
TGTGCCAGCAGCATGGACAGGGTCACCGGGAGGGCCCAAGAGACCCAGTACTTC
CASSMDRVTGRAQETQYF
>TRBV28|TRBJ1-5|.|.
TGTGCCAGCAGTTTTTTTGGGAGTAATCAGCCCCAGCATTTT
CASSFFGSNQPQHF
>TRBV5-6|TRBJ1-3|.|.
TGTGCCAGCAGCTTGTCTCGGTCTGGAAACACCATATATTTT
CASSLSRSGNTIYF
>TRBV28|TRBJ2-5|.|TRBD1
TGTGCCAGCAGTCCCCCCCGGGGACAGGGGGGAGAGCAGTACTTC
CASSPPRGQGGEQYF
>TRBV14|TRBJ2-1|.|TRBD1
TGTGCCAGCAGCCAAGGAGGACAGGGAAATGAGCAGTTCTTC
CASSQGGQGNEQFF
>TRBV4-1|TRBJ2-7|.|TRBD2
TGCGCCAGCAGCCGCGGACTAGCGGGACAATCCGAGCAGTACTTC
CASSRGLAGQSEQYF
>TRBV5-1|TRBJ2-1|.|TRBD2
TGCGCCAGCAGCAACGGACTAGCGGGGCCCCTGGAGTTCTTC
CASSNGLAGPLEFF
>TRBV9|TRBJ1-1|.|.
TGTGCCAGCAGCGAGGGAGACCGTCAAAACACTGAAGCTTTCTTT
CASSEGDRQNTEAFF
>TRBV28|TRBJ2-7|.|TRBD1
TGTGCCAGCAGCACTCGACAGGGGACGAGCGAGCAGTACTTC
CASSTRQGTSEQYF
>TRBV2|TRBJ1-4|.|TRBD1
TGTGCCAGCAGTCAAGGGGGCCTAACTAATGAAAAACTGTTTTTT
CASSQGGLTNEKLFF
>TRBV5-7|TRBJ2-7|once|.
TGTGCCAGCAGTTCACCCGGAGAGGGGACAAACTCCTACGAGCAGTACTTC
CASSSPGEGTNSYEQYF
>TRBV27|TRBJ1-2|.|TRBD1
TGTGCCAGCAGAGATTCCGGGACAGGGGGTCGGATCTATGGCTACACCTTC
CASRDSGTGGRIYGYTF
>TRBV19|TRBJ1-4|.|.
TGTGCCAGTAGTAGACAGAGTAATGAAAAACTGTTTTTT
CASSRQSNEKLFF
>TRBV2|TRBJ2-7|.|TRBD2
TGTGCCAGCAGTGAAAGACTAGCGGGTAACGAGCAGTACTTC
CASSERLAGNEQYF
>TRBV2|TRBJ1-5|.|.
TGTGCCAGCAGTGTCTCAGGGGGCAATCAGCCCCAGCATTTT
CASSVSGGNQPQHF
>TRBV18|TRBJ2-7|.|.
TGTGCCAGCTCACCAACAGGGGGGGATTATATACTCGAGCAGTACTTC
CASSPTGGDYILEQYF
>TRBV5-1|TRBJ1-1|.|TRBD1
TGCGCCAGCAGCTTCGGGGACAGGGGGCTGGAGAACACTGAAGCTTTCTTT
CASSFGDRGLENTEAFF
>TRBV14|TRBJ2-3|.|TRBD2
TGTGCCAGCAGCCAAGAACTAGCGCCGACAGATACGCAGTATTTT
CASSQELAPTDTQYF
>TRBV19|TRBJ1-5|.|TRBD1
TGTGCCAGTAGTCTGCCGGGACAGGTTTTTAATCAGCCCCAGCATTTT
CASSLPGQVFNQPQHF
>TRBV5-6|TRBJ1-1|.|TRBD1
TGTGCCAGCAGCCTACAGGGGGCGAGAACTGAAGCTTTCTTT
CASSLQGARTEAFF
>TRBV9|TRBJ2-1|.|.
TGTGCCAGCAGCGTGGTAGCGGCGAGCTCCTACAATGAGCAGTTCTTC
CASSVVAASSYNEQFF
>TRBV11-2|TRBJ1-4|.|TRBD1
TGTGCCAGCAGCCGAGGACAGGGGTATGAAAAACTGTTTTTT
CASSRGQGYEKLFF
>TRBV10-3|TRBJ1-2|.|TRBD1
TGTGCCATCAGTCAAGACGGACAGGGAAAGGGATATGGCTACACCTTC
CAISQDGQGKGYGYTF
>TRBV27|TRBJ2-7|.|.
TGTGCCAGCAGCTTAGACAGGACCCTGAGGTACGAGCAGTACTTC
CASSLDRTLRYEQYF
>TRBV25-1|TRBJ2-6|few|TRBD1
TGTGCCAGCAGTGAACGGACAGGCTCCTCTGGGGCCAACGTCCTGACTTTC
CASSERTGSSGANVLTF
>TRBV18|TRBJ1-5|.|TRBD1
TGTGCCAGCTCACCAGGCGGGACAGGGTACAATCAGCCCCAGCATTTT
CASSPGGTGYNQPQHF
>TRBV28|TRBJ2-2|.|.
TGTGCCAGCAGCCCCCCGACAGGGGACTACTTCTCGACGAACACCGGGGAGCTGTTTTTT
CASSPPTGDYFSTNTGELFF
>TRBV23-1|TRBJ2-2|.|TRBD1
TGCGCCAGCAGTCCCCGAGGACAGGGGCGATTTACCGGGGAGCTGTTTTTT
CASSPRGQGRFTGELFF
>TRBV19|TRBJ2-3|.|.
TGTGCCAGTAGTAACCTCGGCGGCAGCAGCACCACAGATACGCAGTATTTT
CASSNLGGSSTTDTQYF
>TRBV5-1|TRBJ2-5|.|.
TGCGCCAGCAGCCGGACTCCCCAAGAGACCCAGTACTTC
CASSRTPQETQYF
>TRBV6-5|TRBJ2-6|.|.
TGTGCCAGCAGTTACTCGATGGCCTCTGGGGCCAACGTCCTGACTTTC
CASSYSMASGANVLTF
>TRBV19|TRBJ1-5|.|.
TGTGCCAGTAGTACCCCTAGGGGTCTAACGAATCAGCCCCAGCATTTT
CASSTPRGLTNQPQHF
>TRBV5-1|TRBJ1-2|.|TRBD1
TGCGCCAGCAGCTCAGGGACAGGGGGAAGGATGAACTATGGCTACACCTTC
CASSSGTGGRMNYGYTF
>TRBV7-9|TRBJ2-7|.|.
TGTGCCAGCAGCTTATACCGGGGCCCGGGGGACGAGCAGTACTTC
CASSLYRGPGDEQYF
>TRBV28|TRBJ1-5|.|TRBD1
TGTGCCAGCAGTTCCATCCAGGGGGCAAAGCCCCAGCATTTT
CASSSIQGAKPQHF